The source of this T cell receptor beta chain is a study of shared clonotypes between healthy human individuals. Overall study findings and caveats: Blood alone was sampled, and tissue repertoires likely differ. Four donors shared about 4.8% of their naive CD4 clonotypes. Rarefaction demonstrated incomplete sorted-subset sequencing despite large depth.

Naive CD8 cells lacked CD45RO and underwent positive selection for CCR7, leaving out terminally differentiated effector memory CD45RA+ cells. Sequencing was performed with immunoSEQ multiplex PCR; in TCRdb, only in-frame clones are kept and a portion is missing. The repertoire holds about 2.1 million clones, approximately 92% seen once, with roughly 1.7% in the top ten. The CDR3 is 12 residues long. V was pared by 0 bases and J by 6 bases, with 7 bases between. The germline V gene has CDR1 SGHKS and CDR2 YYEKEE (reference sequence). Note on this clone: Its target is unknown.

Sample: naive CD8+ T cells from PBMCs. The chain recombines TRBV5-5 with TRBJ2-7; D not resolved. The TCR originated in a young man in good health. Some clones in this sample may be carry-over from other donors' samples. The CDR3 loop is CASSLGLVEQYF. Here the CDR3 DNA reads TGTGCCAGCAGCTTGGGGCTAGTCGAGCAGTACTTC.